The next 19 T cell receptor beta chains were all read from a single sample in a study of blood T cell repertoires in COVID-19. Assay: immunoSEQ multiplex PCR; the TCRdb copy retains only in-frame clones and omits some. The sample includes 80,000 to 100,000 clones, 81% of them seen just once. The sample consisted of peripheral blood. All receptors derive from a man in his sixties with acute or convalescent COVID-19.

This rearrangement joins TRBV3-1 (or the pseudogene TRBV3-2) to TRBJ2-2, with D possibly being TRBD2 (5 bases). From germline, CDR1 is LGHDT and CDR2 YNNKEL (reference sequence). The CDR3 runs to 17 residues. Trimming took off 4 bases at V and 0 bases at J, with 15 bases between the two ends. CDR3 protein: CASSRLGEFANTGELFF. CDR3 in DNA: TGTGCCAGCAGCCGCCTTGGGGAGTTCGCGAACACCGGGGAGCTGTTTTTT.

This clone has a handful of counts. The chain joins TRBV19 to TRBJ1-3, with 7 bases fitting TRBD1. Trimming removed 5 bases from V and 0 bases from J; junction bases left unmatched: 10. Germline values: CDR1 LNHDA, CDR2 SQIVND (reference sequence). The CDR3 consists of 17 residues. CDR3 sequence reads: CASSSRTDRFSGNTIYF. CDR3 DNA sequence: TGTGCCAGTAGTTCCCGGACGGACAGGTTCTCTGGAAACACCATATATTTT.

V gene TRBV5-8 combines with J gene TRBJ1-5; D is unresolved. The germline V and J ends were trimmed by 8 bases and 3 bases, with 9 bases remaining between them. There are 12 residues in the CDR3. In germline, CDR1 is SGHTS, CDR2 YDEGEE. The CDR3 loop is CASPAANQPQHF. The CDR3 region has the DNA TGTGCCAGTCCCGCGGCCAATCAGCCCCAGCATTTT.

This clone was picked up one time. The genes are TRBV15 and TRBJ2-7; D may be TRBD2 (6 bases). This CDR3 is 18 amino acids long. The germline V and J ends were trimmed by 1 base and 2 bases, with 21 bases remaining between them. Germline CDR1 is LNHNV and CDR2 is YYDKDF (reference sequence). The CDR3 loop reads CATSRVFPSRDSAYEQYF. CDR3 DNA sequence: TGTGCCACCAGCAGAGTATTCCCTTCGCGGGATTCGGCCTACGAGCAGTACTTC.

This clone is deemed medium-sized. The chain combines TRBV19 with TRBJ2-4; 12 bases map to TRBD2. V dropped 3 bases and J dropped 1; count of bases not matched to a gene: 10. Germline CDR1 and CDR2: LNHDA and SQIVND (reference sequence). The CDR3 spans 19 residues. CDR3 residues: CASSIGALAGGIAKNIQYF. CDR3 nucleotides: TGTGCCAGTAGTATCGGCGCGCTAGCGGGGGGGATTGCCAAAAACATTCAGTACTTC.

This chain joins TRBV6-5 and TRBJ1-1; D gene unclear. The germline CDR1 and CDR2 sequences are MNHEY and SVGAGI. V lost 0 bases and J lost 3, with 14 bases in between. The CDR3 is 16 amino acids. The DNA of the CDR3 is TGTGCCAGCAGTTACTCGGTTTGGGTCAGGCACACTGAAGCTTTCTTT. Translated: CASSYSVWVRHTEAFF.

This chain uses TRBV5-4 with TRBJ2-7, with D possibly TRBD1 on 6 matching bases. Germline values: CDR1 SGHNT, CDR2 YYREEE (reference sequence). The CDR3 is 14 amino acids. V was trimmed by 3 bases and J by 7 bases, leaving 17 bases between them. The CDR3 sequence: CASSSGERVTEQYF. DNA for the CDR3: TGTGCCAGCAGCTCAGGGGAGAGAGTTACGGAGCAGTACTTC. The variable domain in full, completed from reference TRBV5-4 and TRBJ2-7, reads ETGVTQSPTHLIKTRGQQVTLRCSSQSGHNTVSWYQQALGQGPQFIFQYYREEENGRGNFPPRFSGLQFPNYSSELNVNALELDDSALYLCASSSGERVTEQYFGPGTRLTVT.

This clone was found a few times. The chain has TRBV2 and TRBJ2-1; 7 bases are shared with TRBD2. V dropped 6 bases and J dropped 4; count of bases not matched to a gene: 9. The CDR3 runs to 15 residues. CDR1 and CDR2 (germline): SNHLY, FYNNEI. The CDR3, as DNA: TGTGCCAGCAGAATCGGACTAGGAGAATACAATGAGCAGTTCTTC. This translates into CASRIGLGEYNEQFF.

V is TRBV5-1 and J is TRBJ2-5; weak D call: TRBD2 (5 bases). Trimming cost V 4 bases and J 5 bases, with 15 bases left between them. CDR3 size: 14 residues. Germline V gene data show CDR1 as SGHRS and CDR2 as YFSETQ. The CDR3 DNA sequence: TGCGCCAGCAGCCTGGACTCACGCGCTGAGACCCAGTACTTC. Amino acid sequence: CASSLDSRAETQYF. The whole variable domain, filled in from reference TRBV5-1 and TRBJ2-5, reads KAGVTQTPRYLIKTRGQQVTLSCSPISGHRSVSWYQQTPGQGLQFLFEYFSETQRNKGNFPGRFSGRQFSNSRSEMNVSTLELGDSALYLCASSLDSRAETQYFGPGTRLLVL.

The CDR3 region is CASSYTTGTSGSYNEQFF. In nucleotides, the CDR3 is TGTGCCAGCAGCTATACCACCGGGACTAGCGGAAGCTACAATGAGCAGTTCTTC. The V call is TRBV7-6, the J call TRBJ2-1, with 11 bases that match TRBD2. This CDR3 has 18 amino acids. The V and J ends lost 4 bases and 3 bases, in that order; junction bases with no gene match: 11. Germline V gene lookup returns CDR1 SGHVS and CDR2 FNYEAQ.

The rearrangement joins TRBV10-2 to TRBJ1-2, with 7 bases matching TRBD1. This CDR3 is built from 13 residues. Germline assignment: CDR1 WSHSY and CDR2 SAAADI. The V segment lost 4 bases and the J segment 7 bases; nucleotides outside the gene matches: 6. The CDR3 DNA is TGCGCCAGCAGTGGGGGGACAGATATTGGCTACACCTTC. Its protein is CASSGGTDIGYTF.

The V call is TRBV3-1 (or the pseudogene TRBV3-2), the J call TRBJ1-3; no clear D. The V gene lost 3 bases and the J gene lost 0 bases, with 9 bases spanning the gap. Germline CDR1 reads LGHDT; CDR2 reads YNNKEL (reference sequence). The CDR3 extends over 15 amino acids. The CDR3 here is CASSHRETSGNTIYF. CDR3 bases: TGTGCCAGCAGCCACCGGGAGACCTCTGGAAACACCATATATTTT.

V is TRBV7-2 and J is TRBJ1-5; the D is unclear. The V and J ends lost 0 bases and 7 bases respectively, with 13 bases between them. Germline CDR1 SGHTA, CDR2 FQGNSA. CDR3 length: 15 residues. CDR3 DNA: TGTGCCAGCAGCTTAGCGTCAGAAGATTTCCAGCCCCAGCATTTT. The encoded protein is CASSLASEDFQPQHF.

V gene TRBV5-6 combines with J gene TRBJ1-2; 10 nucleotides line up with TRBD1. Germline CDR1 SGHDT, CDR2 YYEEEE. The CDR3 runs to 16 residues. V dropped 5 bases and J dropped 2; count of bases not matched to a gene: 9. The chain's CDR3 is CASSPIDRGRNYGYTF. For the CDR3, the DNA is TGTGCCAGCAGTCCAATCGACAGGGGGCGAAACTATGGCTACACCTTC.

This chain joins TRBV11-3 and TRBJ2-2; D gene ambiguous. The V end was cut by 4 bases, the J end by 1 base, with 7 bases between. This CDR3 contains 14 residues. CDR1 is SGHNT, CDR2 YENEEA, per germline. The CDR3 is CASSWFGNTGELFF. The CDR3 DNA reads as TGTGCCAGCAGCTGGTTCGGGAACACCGGGGAGCTGTTTTTT.

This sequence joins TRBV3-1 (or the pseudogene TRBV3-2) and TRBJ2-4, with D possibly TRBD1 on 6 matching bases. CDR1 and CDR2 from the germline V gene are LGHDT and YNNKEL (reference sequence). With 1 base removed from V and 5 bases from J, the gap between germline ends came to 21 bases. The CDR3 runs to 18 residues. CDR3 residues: CASSQVVGRGIGQNIQYF. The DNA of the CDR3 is TGTGCCAGCAGCCAAGTGGTAGGCAGGGGAATAGGCCAAAACATTCAGTACTTC.

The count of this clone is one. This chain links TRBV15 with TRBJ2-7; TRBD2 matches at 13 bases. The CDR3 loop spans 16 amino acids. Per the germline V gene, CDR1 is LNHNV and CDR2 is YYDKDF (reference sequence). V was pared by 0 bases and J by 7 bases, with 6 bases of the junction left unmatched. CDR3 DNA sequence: TGTGCCACCAGCAGAGATCTGACTAGCGGGAGGCTTGAGCAGTACTTC. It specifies CATSRDLTSGRLEQYF.

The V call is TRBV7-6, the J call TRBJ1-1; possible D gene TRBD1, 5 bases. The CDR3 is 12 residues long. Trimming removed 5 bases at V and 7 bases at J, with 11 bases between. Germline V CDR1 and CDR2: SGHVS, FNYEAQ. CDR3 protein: CASSPGGGEAFF. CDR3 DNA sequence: TGTGCCAGCAGCCCCGGGGGGGGTGAAGCTTTCTTT.

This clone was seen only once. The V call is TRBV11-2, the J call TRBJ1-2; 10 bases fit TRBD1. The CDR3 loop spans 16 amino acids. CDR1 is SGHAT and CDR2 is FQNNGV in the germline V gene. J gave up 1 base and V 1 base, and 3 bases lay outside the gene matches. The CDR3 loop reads CASSLAGTGVNYGYTF. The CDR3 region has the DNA TGTGCCAGCAGCTTAGCCGGGACAGGGGTTAACTATGGCTACACCTTC.